A selection of T cell receptor beta chains follows, all from one sample in a study of blood T cell repertoires in COVID-19. Sequenced by immunoSEQ multiplex PCR; TCRdb stores in-frame clones only, minus some. This table holds 180,000 or so clones, around four fifths found once. The sequencing input was peripheral blood. These receptor sequences come from a man in his forties who had recovered from COVID-19. Both conserved end residues are part of each CDR3. A D gene is named only where the DNA matches it firmly. Clone sizes are given selectively: once, few, many, or a class where the clone is expanded.

V gene,J gene,D gene,clone size,CDR3 protein,CDR3 DNA
TRBV6-2/TRBV6-3,TRBJ2-7,TRBD2,few,CASSSSGGEQYF,TGTGCCAGCAGCTCCTCGGGGGGCGAGCAGTACTTC
TRBV6-5,TRBJ1-5,.,.,CASSQQNSNQPQHF,TGTGCCAGCAGCCAACAGAATAGCAATCAGCCCCAGCATTTT
TRBV5-6,TRBJ2-7,.,.,CASSLVRRKSYEQYF,TGTGCCAGCAGCTTGGTTCGGCGGAAATCCTACGAGCAGTACTTC
TRBV19,TRBJ2-1,TRBD2,.,CASSKDGASGSYEQFF,TGTGCCAGTAGTAAGGACGGGGCTAGCGGGAGTTATGAGCAGTTCTTC
TRBV11-2,TRBJ2-7,TRBD2,.,CASSLGGSTYEQYF,TGTGCCAGCAGCTTAGGCGGGAGCACCTACGAGCAGTACTTC
TRBV28,TRBJ2-2,TRBD2,once,CASSLAGVVTGELFF,TGTGCCAGTAGCCTCGCGGGAGTGGTCACCGGGGAGCTGTTTTTT
TRBV10-3,TRBJ2-2,.,.,CAISESGGTGELFF,TGTGCCATCAGTGAGTCCGGGGGCACCGGGGAGCTGTTTTTT
TRBV6-5,TRBJ2-3,.,.,CASSYSRDTDTQYF,TGTGCCAGCAGTTACTCAAGAGACACAGATACGCAGTATTTT
TRBV5-4,TRBJ2-1,TRBD2,.,CASSSNLAGGYGNEQFF,TGTGCCAGCAGCTCAAACTTAGCGGGGGGTTATGGGAATGAGCAGTTCTTC
TRBV6-4,TRBJ1-2,TRBD1,.,CASSEDRGRRYTF,TGTGCCAGCAGCGAGGACAGGGGCAGGCGCTACACCTTC